Described below is a single T cell receptor (beta chain) sequence and its context. Antigen unknown. Germline V gives CDR1 SEHNR, CDR2 FQNEAQ (reference sequence). The CDR3 is made up of 15 amino acids. Trimming removed 5 bases from V and 4 bases from J; junction bases left unmatched: 7. Libraries were prepared by immunoSEQ multiplex PCR; TCRdb keeps only in-frame clonotypes and omits some of them. The sample includes roughly 19,000 clones, around 76% of them seen just once. ViraFEST used viral peptide pools to expand antigen-specific CD4+ T cells before sequencing. An approximately 10-day culture period preceded the isolation of CD4+ T cells. Vaccine recipients had no previous SARS-CoV-2 infection; their nucleocapsid antibodies were negative. Supplemented with around 9.3 IU/ml IL-2 and 7.5 to 10 ug/ml peptides, 2 million to 2.5 million PBMC per well were kept in culture. The sample originates from a study of vaccination effects on CD4 cells after COVID-19.

Broader study findings: Cross-reactivity with common cold coronaviruses was shown by only 1 of 255 vaccine-induced clones in healthy vaccinees.

This receptor was taken from a human donor who received a COVID-19 vaccine. This specimen consisted of CD4+ T cells from PBMCs cultured with HCoV-NL63 spike peptides, obtained before COVID-19 vaccination. The gene calls are TRBV7-9 and TRBJ1-3; 8 nucleotides agree with TRBD1. This chain's CDR3 is CASSAGQEEGNTIYF. The CDR3, as DNA: TGTGCCAGCAGCGCGGGACAGGAGGAAGGAAACACCATATATTTT.